One and the same sample provided the 12 T cell receptor beta chains below, sequenced in a study of brain T cells in children with intractable seizures. TCRdb keeps only in-frame clones here, not all; method: immunoSEQ multiplex PCR. Of tens of thousands of clones detected, approximately 94% appear once; the ten largest clones hold more than 1.5%. The input for sequencing was peripheral blood, taken at surgery. The receptors here all came from a boy under three years old with tuberous sclerosis and intractable seizures.

This chain's CDR3 is CASSFGQGNFNQPQHF. In nucleotides, the CDR3 is TGTGCCAGCAGTTTCGGTCAGGGGAATTTCAATCAGCCCCAGCATTTT. The chain combines TRBV28 with TRBJ1-5, with D perhaps matching TRBD1 (6 bases). The V gene lost 3 bases and the J gene lost 3 bases, with 15 bases spanning the gap. The germline V gene encodes CDR1 MDHEN and CDR2 SYDVKM. The CDR3 consists of 16 residues.

The genes are TRBV11-2 and TRBJ2-1; D could derive from TRBD1 or TRBD2 (5 bases each). CDR1 and CDR2 (germline): SGHAT, FQNNGV. The V and J ends lost 0 bases and 5 bases respectively, with 8 bases between them. The CDR3 is made up of 14 amino acids. The CDR3 loop reads CASSLDLGDNEQFF. The CDR3 nucleotides read TGTGCCAGCAGCTTAGATCTGGGGGACAATGAGCAGTTCTTC.

The V gene is TRBV3-1 (or the pseudogene TRBV3-2), the J gene TRBJ1-2, with unresolved D. Germline lookup yields CDR1 LGHDT and CDR2 YNNKEL (reference sequence). The V and J ends lost 5 bases and 6 bases respectively, with 16 bases between them. The CDR3 covers 14 residues. The DNA for the CDR3 is TGTGCCAGCAGCAAATCCTCGATTAGACATGGCTACACCTTC. Translating it yields CASSKSSIRHGYTF.

The J gene is TRBJ1-2, the V gene TRBV20-1, with 8 nucleotides matching TRBD1. Per the germline V gene, CDR1 is DFQATT and CDR2 is SNEGSKA (reference sequence). V lost 3 bases and J lost 8; bases outside the gene matches: 11. The CDR3 length is 14 residues. This CDR3 reads CSASGGDRRKGYTF. The CDR3 DNA is TGCAGTGCTAGTGGGGGGGACAGGCGAAAAGGCTACACCTTC.

The V gene is TRBV6-1, the J gene TRBJ2-7; D unclear. The germline V gene encodes CDR1 MNHNS and CDR2 SASEGT. The V gene lost 2 bases and the J gene lost 2 bases, with 13 bases spanning the gap. The CDR3 totals 15 residues. The CDR3: CASSESGGRAYEQYF. CDR3 nucleotide sequence: TGTGCCAGCAGTGAATCTGGCGGCAGAGCCTACGAGCAGTACTTC.

This chain connects TRBV2 to TRBJ2-2; D possibly corresponds to TRBD2 (6 bases). The CDR3 length is 14 residues. V shed 6 bases and J shed 3 bases, with 11 bases lying between them. Germline values: CDR1 SNHLY, CDR2 FYNNEI. This CDR3 reads CASRSSADTGELFF. The CDR3 DNA is TGTGCCAGCAGGTCTAGCGCGGACACCGGGGAGCTGTTTTTT.

The chain is built from TRBV21-1 and TRBJ2-7; TRBD1 is the table's D call, not checked against the DNA. TRBV21-1 is a listed pseudogene. CDR3 length: 13 amino acids. The CDR3 nucleotides are TGTGCCAGCAGCAAGGACAACTTCTACGAGCAGTACTTC. This encodes CASSKDNFYEQYF.

The chain is built from TRBV19 and TRBJ2-1, with a possible D match to TRBD1 (5 bases). V was shortened by 7 bases and J by 7 bases, with 8 bases between the two germline ends. This CDR3 has 11 amino acids. Germline CDR1 is LNHDA and CDR2 is SQIVND (reference sequence). The CDR3 loop reads CASKGENEQFF. CDR3 sequence (DNA): TGTGCCAGTAAAGGGGAAAATGAGCAGTTCTTC.

The chain is built from TRBV6-6 and TRBJ2-7; 13 bases map to TRBD2. The CDR3 runs 16 residues. The trim removed 2 bases at V and 2 bases at J, leaving 3 bases unmatched. Germline assignment: CDR1 MNHNY and CDR2 SVGAGI (reference sequence). In DNA form, the CDR3 reads TGTGCCAGCAGTTACACTAGCGGGAGGGAAGCCTACGAGCAGTACTTC. Protein: CASSYTSGREAYEQYF.

The gene calls are TRBV3-1 (or the pseudogene TRBV3-2) and TRBJ2-5, with 8 bases aligning to TRBD1. The trim removed 4 bases at V and 5 bases at J, leaving 3 bases unmatched. The CDR3 length is 13 residues. Germline V gene data show CDR1 as LGHDT and CDR2 as YNNKEL (reference sequence). The chain's CDR3 is CASSPTGVETQYF. DNA for the CDR3: TGTGCCAGCAGCCCGACAGGGGTGGAGACCCAGTACTTC.

The chain is built from TRBV6-5 and TRBJ1-2, with 9 bases fitting TRBD1. The length of the CDR3 is 14 residues. V gave up 2 bases and J gave up 6 bases; unmatched junction bases: 4. Germline values: CDR1 MNHEY, CDR2 SVGAGI. CDR3 nucleotide sequence: TGTGCCAGCAGTTACGGGACAGGGTACGATGGCTACACCTTC. Translated, it gives CASSYGTGYDGYTF.

The V gene is TRBV10-2, the J gene TRBJ1-5; possible D gene TRBD1, 5 bases. Germline-derived CDR1 and CDR2 are WSHSY and SAAADI. V gave up 2 bases and J gave up 0 bases, with 11 bases separating them. There are 16 residues in the CDR3. CDR3 nucleotide sequence: TGCGCCAGCAGTGAGCAGACAGCTGATAGCAATCAGCCCCAGCATTTT. It translates to CASSEQTADSNQPQHF.